Following are 32 T cell receptor beta chains from one sample sequenced in a study of control samples from healthy donors and cancer patients. Profiling relied on immunoSEQ multiplex PCR, and the TCRdb table lists in-frame clones only, not all of them. The sample lists over 15,000 clones; about 89% were seen once. Sequencing was carried out using PBMCs. Receptors were obtained from a woman in her seventies with colorectal cancer.

V is TRBV21-1 and J is TRBJ2-1; the table's D call TRBD2 went unverified against the DNA. TRBV21-1 represents a pseudogene. The CDR3 extends over 18 amino acids. CDR3 loop: CASNPRKTSGTLYNEQFF. In DNA, the CDR3 is TGTGCCAGCAACCCACGGAAGACTAGCGGGACACTCTACAATGAGCAGTTCTTC.

The chain joins TRBV7-8 to TRBJ1-2; 7 bases map to TRBD1. Germline V CDR1 and CDR2: SGHVS, FQNEAQ. V dropped 6 bases and J dropped 4; count of bases not matched to a gene: 8. CDR3 length: 14 amino acids. The CDR3 region is CASRPQGLAYGYTF. The CDR3 bases are TGTGCCAGCAGACCACAGGGGTTGGCCTATGGCTACACCTTC.

J is TRBJ2-1 and V is TRBV18; D not resolved. Trimming left V 6 bases short and J 7 bases short, with 16 bases between. Germline V gene data show CDR1 as KGHSH and CDR2 as LQKENI. The CDR3 extends over 14 amino acids. The CDR3: CASSVLLLRNEQFF. CDR3 DNA: TGTGCCAGCTCCGTTCTCTTACTAAGGAATGAGCAGTTCTTC.

The chain uses TRBV7-3 and TRBJ2-7; 7 nucleotides line up with TRBD1. In germline, CDR1 is SGHTA, CDR2 FQGTGA. CDR3 length: 17 residues. V dropped 5 bases and J dropped 5; count of bases not matched to a gene: 18. This CDR3 reads CASSPARGRPMGNEQYF. The CDR3 DNA reads as TGTGCCAGCAGCCCAGCGAGGGGGCGCCCTATGGGCAACGAGCAGTACTTC. The full variable domain, its missing parts supplied by reference TRBV7-3 and TRBJ2-7, is GAGVSQTPSNKVTEKGKYVELRCDPISGHTALYWYRQSLGQGPEFLIYFQGTGAADDSGLPNDRFFAVRPEGSVSTLKIQRTERGDSAVYLCASSPARGRPMGNEQYFGPGTRLTVT.

Turning to this clone: This same CDR3 is encoded by further DNA sequences in the sample. This sequence joins TRBV6-5 and TRBJ2-7; 12 nucleotides align to TRBD2. After removal of 0 bases from V and 4 bases from J, the junction contained 1 base not matched to a gene. This CDR3 has 15 residues. Germline CDR1 MNHEY, CDR2 SVGAGI. CDR3 nucleotide sequence: TGTGCCAGCAGTTACTCGACTAGCGGGAGATACGAGCAGTACTTC. It encodes CASSYSTSGRYEQYF.

V and J are TRBV11-2 and TRBJ2-5, with TRBD2 identical over 13 bases. Germline CDR1 SGHAT, CDR2 FQNNGV. Losses at the gene ends were 5 bases for V and 5 bases for J; bases not matched to a gene: 2. The CDR3 contains 14 residues. CDR3 coding DNA: TGTGCCAGCAGCCAGGGACTAGCGGGGGAGACCCAGTACTTC. Encoded protein: CASSQGLAGETQYF.

The rearrangement joins TRBV5-1 to TRBJ2-5, with 12 bases matching TRBD2. V lost 3 bases and J lost 9; bases outside the gene matches: 15. Germline CDR1 SGHRS, CDR2 YFSETQ. The CDR3 totals 17 residues. The CDR3 bases are TGCGCCAGCAGCTCACTAGCGGGAGGCCTCTCTTATAGGGCCCAGTACTTC. Its translation: CASSSLAGGLSYRAQYF.

The chain carries TRBV6-2 or TRBV6-3 and TRBJ1-2; no clear D gene. Trimming removed 5 bases from V and 4 bases from J, with 14 bases in between. This CDR3 spans 14 amino acids. CDR1 is MNHEY, CDR2 SVGEGT, per germline. The CDR3: CASSQPTSTYGYTF. The CDR3 nucleotides read TGTGCCAGCAGTCAACCGACATCGACCTATGGCTACACCTTC.

The genes are TRBV7-9 and TRBJ1-5; possibly TRBD1 for D (6 bases). The V and J ends lost 5 bases and 2 bases respectively, with 16 bases between them. Germline loops: CDR1 SEHNR, CDR2 FQNEAQ (reference sequence). This CDR3 is built from 16 residues. This CDR3 reads CASSRTGGGGNQPQHF. CDR3 DNA sequence: TGTGCCAGCAGCCGTACCGGGGGGGGCGGCAATCAGCCCCAGCATTTT.

The genes are TRBV4-1 and TRBJ2-1; 7 positions match TRBD2. The V gene's germline CDR1 is MGHRA and CDR2 YSYEKL. The CDR3 spans 14 residues. Unmatched junction bases numbered 2, after V lost 0 bases and J lost 6 bases. The CDR3 DNA follows: TGCGCCAGCAGCCAAGAACCTAGCGGCAATGAGCAGTTCTTC. It specifies CASSQEPSGNEQFF.

CDR3 nucleotide sequence: TGTGCCAGCAGCCGAACAGGGGTTAACACTGAAGCTTTCTTT. Amino acids: CASSRTGVNTEAFF. This chain joins TRBV5-6 and TRBJ1-1, with TRBD1 matching 7 bases. Per germline, CDR1 SGHDT and CDR2 YYEEEE. The CDR3 covers 14 residues. J lost 2 bases, V lost 4 bases, and 5 bases had no gene match.

J is TRBJ2-5 and V is TRBV19; 7 bases map to TRBD1. Germline loops: CDR1 LNHDA, CDR2 SQIVND (reference sequence). This CDR3 comprises 16 residues. The junction had 14 bases not matched to a gene; V was cut back by 6 bases and J by 4 bases. In nucleotides, the CDR3 is TGTGCCAGTAGCGCGCCTCGACAGGGCTGGGGAGAGACCCAGTACTTC. It encodes CASSAPRQGWGETQYF.

Written as DNA, the CDR3 is TGTGCCAGCAGCTCGACGGGACAAGGGAATGAAAAACTGTTTTTT. Its translation: CASSSTGQGNEKLFF. The genes are TRBV11-3 and TRBJ1-4; D perhaps matches TRBD1 (6 bases). CDR3 size: 15 residues. Germline CDR1 is SGHNT and CDR2 is YENEEA. V gave up 4 bases and J gave up 5 bases, with 14 bases separating them.

The chain employs TRBV18 and TRBJ2-2; weak D call: TRBD1 (5 bases). There are 16 residues in the CDR3. Germline CDR1 KGHSH, CDR2 LQKENI. The V end lost 3 bases, the J end lost 0 bases, and 11 bases lay between the germline ends. CDR3 sequence (DNA): TGTGCCAGCTCACCCATGACAGTTTCGAACACCGGGGAGCTGTTTTTT. It translates to CASSPMTVSNTGELFF.

The chain couples TRBV6-2 or TRBV6-3 to TRBJ2-5; D uncertain. Trimming took off 3 bases at V and 7 bases at J, with 6 bases between the two ends. Looked up from germline, CDR1 is MNHEY and CDR2 is SVGEGT. CDR3 length equals 11 residues. The CDR3 sequence: CASSYDGTQYF. In DNA form, the CDR3 reads TGTGCCAGCAGTTATGACGGGACCCAGTACTTC.

The chain recombines TRBV5-4 with TRBJ2-7; TRBD1 matches 8 bases. Germline V gives CDR1 SGHNT, CDR2 YYREEE (reference sequence). Germline trimming cut 3 bases from V and 2 bases from J; bases unmatched to any gene: 4. This CDR3 has 14 residues. This chain's CDR3 is CASSSGTGAYEQYF. The CDR3 nucleotides read TGTGCCAGCAGCTCCGGGACAGGAGCCTACGAGCAGTACTTC.

This clone came up once. The chain couples TRBV24-1 to TRBJ2-5; 7 bases are a match to TRBD1. Germline CDR1 is KGHDR and CDR2 is SFDVKD. V trimming: 4 bases; J trimming: 2 bases; junction bases outside the gene matches: 3. The CDR3 is 14 residues long. This CDR3 is CATSDPGQQETQYF. For the CDR3, the DNA is TGTGCCACCAGTGACCCGGGACAGCAAGAGACCCAGTACTTC.

CDR3 loop: CASSFLYNEQFF. The CDR3 DNA sequence: TGTGCCAGCAGTTTCTTGTATAATGAGCAGTTCTTC. This chain connects TRBV12-3 or TRBV12-4 to TRBJ2-1; D is uncertain. The CDR3 contains 12 residues. V was trimmed by 3 bases and J by 7 bases, leaving 7 bases between them.

The chain uses TRBV12-3 or TRBV12-4 and TRBJ2-2, with a weak D call TRBD1 (6 bases). V lost 5 bases and J lost 5, with 9 bases in between. There are 13 residues in the CDR3. DNA for the CDR3: TGTGCCAGCAGTCTTAGGGGGACCGGGGAGCTGTTTTTT. Amino acids: CASSLRGTGELFF.

This sequence joins TRBV14 and TRBJ1-3; 8 bases match TRBD1. The CDR3 extends over 15 amino acids. Germline CDR1 is SGHDN and CDR2 is FVKESK. With V trimmed by 4 bases and J by 2 bases, 4 bases remained unmatched. In DNA, the CDR3 is TGTGCCAGCAGCCTCCCGGGACAGGCTGGAAACACCATATATTTT. Translating gives CASSLPGQAGNTIYF.

This chain links TRBV18 with TRBJ1-1, with a weak D call TRBD1 (5 bases). The CDR3 consists of 13 residues. Trimming cost V 6 bases and J 5 bases, with 13 bases left between them. Per germline, CDR1 KGHSH and CDR2 LQKENI. This chain's CDR3 is CASSPDKGTEAFF. CDR3 in DNA: TGTGCCAGCTCCCCGGACAAGGGGACTGAAGCTTTCTTT. Variable domain in full (rest from reference TRBV18 and TRBJ1-1): NAGVMQNPRHLVRRRGQEARLRCSPMKGHSHVYWYRQLPEEGLKFMVYLQKENIIDESGMPKERFSAEFPKEGPSILRIQQVVRGDSAAYFCASSPDKGTEAFFGQGTRLTVV.

This sequence joins TRBV6-2 or TRBV6-3 and TRBJ1-2; D is possibly TRBD1 (6 bases). Germline V gene data show CDR1 as MNHEY and CDR2 as SVGEGT. CDR3 length equals 13 residues. V was shortened by 6 bases and J by 3 bases, with 11 bases between the two germline ends. The CDR3 sequence: CASSSTGYYGYTF. CDR3 coding DNA: TGTGCCAGCAGCAGCACAGGGTACTATGGCTACACCTTC.

This clone occurred a few times. The chain recombines TRBV14 with TRBJ1-6; no definite D call. Germline V CDR1 and CDR2: SGHDN, FVKESK. CDR3 length: 13 residues. V was pared by 1 base and J by 9 bases, with 7 bases between. In DNA form, the CDR3 reads TGTGCCAGCAGCCAAGTGCAGAGTTCACCCCTCCACTTT. Protein: CASSQVQSSPLHF.

The chain carries TRBV4-1 and TRBJ1-6, with D uncertain. This CDR3 is 14 amino acids long. Trimming cost V 4 bases and J 6 bases, with 10 bases left between them. Looked up from germline, CDR1 is MGHRA and CDR2 is YSYEKL. CDR3 bases: TGCGCCAGCAGCCCTGGACGGATTAATTCACCCCTCCACTTT. Protein product: CASSPGRINSPLHF.

This CDR3 is CASSPRQGEHEQYF. The CDR3 region has the DNA TGTGCCAGCAGCCCCCGACAGGGAGAACACGAGCAGTACTTC. The V gene is TRBV9, the J gene TRBJ2-7; 7 bases map to TRBD1. The V segment lost 4 bases and the J segment 5 bases; nucleotides outside the gene matches: 9. The CDR3 runs to 14 residues. CDR1 is SGDLS, CDR2 YYNGEE, per germline.

The CDR3 loop is CASSAELNQPQHF. The CDR3 DNA sequence: TGTGCCAGCAGCGCGGAGTTGAATCAGCCCCAGCATTTT. The chain combines TRBV7-2 with TRBJ1-5; no clear D gene. Trimming pared 5 bases from V and 4 bases from J, leaving 9 bases between. The CDR3 runs to 13 residues. Germline-derived CDR1 and CDR2 are SGHTA and FQGNSA.

V is TRBV7-2 and J is TRBJ1-2, with no clear D. With 5 bases removed from V and 7 bases from J, the gap between germline ends came to 17 bases. CDR1 is SGHTA, CDR2 FQGNSA, per germline. This CDR3 spans 14 amino acids. CDR3 sequence reads: CASSQTKGTSGYTF. In DNA, the CDR3 is TGTGCCAGCAGCCAGACGAAGGGTACAAGTGGCTACACCTTC.

About this clone: The same CDR3 also results from other DNA sequences found in this sample. V is TRBV6-2 or TRBV6-3 and J is TRBJ1-5, with D possibly TRBD1 on 6 matching bases. The CDR3 totals 15 residues. Germline V lookup: CDR1 MNHEY, CDR2 SVGEGT. The germline V and J ends were trimmed by 5 bases and 1 base, with 12 bases remaining between them. In nucleotides, the CDR3 is TGTGCCAGCAGTAGGACAGCCTTAAGCAATCAGCCCCAGCATTTT. It is translated as CASSRTALSNQPQHF.

V usage is TRBV7-2 and J usage is TRBJ2-3, with a possible D match to TRBD1 (6 bases). This CDR3 is built from 18 residues. V lost 1 base to trimming and J lost 1 base, with 18 bases between them. The germline CDR1 and CDR2 sequences are SGHTA and FQGNSA. The CDR3 spells CASSLGYPGQPRTDTQYF. The CDR3 nucleotides are TGTGCCAGCAGCTTAGGATACCCGGGACAACCCCGCACAGATACGCAGTATTTT.

This chain connects TRBV11-2 to TRBJ2-1; no clear D. Per germline, CDR1 SGHAT and CDR2 FQNNGV. This CDR3 is 12 amino acids long. Between the trimmed V and J ends, which lost 5 bases and 5 bases, there was a span of 7 bases. For the CDR3, the DNA is TGTGCCAGCAGCCCCTTAAACAATGAGCAGTTCTTC. Its translation is CASSPLNNEQFF.

The chain combines TRBV2 with TRBJ1-1; D call uncertain. The CDR3 spans 16 residues. The germline V and J ends were trimmed by 0 bases and 3 bases, with 14 bases remaining between them. Germline assignment: CDR1 SNHLY and CDR2 FYNNEI. The CDR3 DNA reads as TGTGCCAGCAGTGAAGCTTGGCCGGACCCTGACACTGAAGCTTTCTTT. This gives the protein CASSEAWPDPDTEAFF.

The rearrangement joins TRBV6-1 to TRBJ1-6; maybe TRBD1 (6 bases). V was cut by 2 bases and J by 10 bases, with 15 bases left in between. Per germline, CDR1 MNHNS and CDR2 SASEGT. This CDR3 spans 15 amino acids. The CDR3 loop reads CASSELGGGGSPLHF. Written as DNA, the CDR3 is TGTGCCAGCAGTGAATTAGGAGGGGGGGGATCACCCCTCCACTTT.